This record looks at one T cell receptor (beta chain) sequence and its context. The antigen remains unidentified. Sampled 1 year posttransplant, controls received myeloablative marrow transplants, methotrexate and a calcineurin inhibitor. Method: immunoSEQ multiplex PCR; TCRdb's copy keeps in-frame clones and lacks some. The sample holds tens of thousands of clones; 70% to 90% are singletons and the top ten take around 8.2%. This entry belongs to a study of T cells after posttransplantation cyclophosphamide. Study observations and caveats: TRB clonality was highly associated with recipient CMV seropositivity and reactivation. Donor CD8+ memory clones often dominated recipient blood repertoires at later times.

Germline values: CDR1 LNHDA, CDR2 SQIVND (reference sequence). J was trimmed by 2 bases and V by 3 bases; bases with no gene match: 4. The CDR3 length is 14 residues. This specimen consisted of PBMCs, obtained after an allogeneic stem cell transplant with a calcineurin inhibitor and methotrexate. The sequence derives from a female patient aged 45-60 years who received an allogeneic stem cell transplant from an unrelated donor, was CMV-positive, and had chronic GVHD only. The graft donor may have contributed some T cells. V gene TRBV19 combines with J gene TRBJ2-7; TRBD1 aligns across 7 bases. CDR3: CASSIRGSPYEQYF. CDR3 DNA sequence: TGTGCCAGTAGTATCAGGGGGAGTCCCTACGAGCAGTACTTC.